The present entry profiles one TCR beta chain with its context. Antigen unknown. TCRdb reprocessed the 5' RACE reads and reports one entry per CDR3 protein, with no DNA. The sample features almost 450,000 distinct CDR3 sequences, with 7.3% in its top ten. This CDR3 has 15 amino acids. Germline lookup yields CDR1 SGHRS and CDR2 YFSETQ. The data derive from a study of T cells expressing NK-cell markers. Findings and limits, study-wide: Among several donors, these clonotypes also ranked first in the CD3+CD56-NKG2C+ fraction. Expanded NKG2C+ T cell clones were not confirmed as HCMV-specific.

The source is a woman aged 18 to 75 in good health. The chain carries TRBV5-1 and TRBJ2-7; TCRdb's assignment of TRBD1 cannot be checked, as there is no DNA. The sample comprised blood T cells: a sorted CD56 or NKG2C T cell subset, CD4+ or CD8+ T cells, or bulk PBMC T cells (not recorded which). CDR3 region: CASSRTGGESYEQYF.